This is a list of T cell receptor beta chains from one sample in a study of cytomegalovirus exposure and HLA in healthy donors. Data came from immunoSEQ multiplex PCR; TCRdb stores just in-frame clones and leaves some out. This table holds 90,000 to 130,000 clones, about three quarters found once. The sequenced sample consisted of PBMCs. All receptors come from a woman between 55 and 75 years old in good health and CMV-seropositive. Both conserved end residues are part of each CDR3. Fields, in order: CDR3 DNA, CDR3 protein, clone size, V gene, D gene, J gene. The D gene is left open where the match is weak. A row's size may be missing; if present it is once, few, many or a size class.

cdr3_nt: TGCGCCAGCAGCTTGGATACAGGGGGCACTGAAGCTTTCTTT; cdr3_aa: CASSLDTGGTEAFF; clone_size: -; v_call: TRBV5-1; d_call: TRBD1; j_call: TRBJ1-1
cdr3_nt: TGTGCCAGCAAAAGGGGTGTTGACAGAAATGGCTACACCTTC; cdr3_aa: CASKRGVDRNGYTF; clone_size: -; v_call: TRBV6-5; d_call: -; j_call: TRBJ1-2
cdr3_nt: TGTGCCAGCAGCCCCCGTGGAGGTCTGGATACGCAGTATTTT; cdr3_aa: CASSPRGGLDTQYF; clone_size: -; v_call: TRBV7-3; d_call: -; j_call: TRBJ2-3
cdr3_nt: TGTGCCAGCAGCTTAGGCATGACGGGCGAGCAGTACTTC; cdr3_aa: CASSLGMTGEQYF; clone_size: few; v_call: TRBV11-2; d_call: -; j_call: TRBJ2-7
cdr3_nt: TGTGCCAGCAGCCTAGGGACAGTGTCACCCGAAGCTTTCTTT; cdr3_aa: CASSLGTVSPEAFF; clone_size: -; v_call: TRBV13; d_call: TRBD1; j_call: TRBJ1-1
cdr3_nt: TGTGCCAGCAGCCCCAACGGGGCAGATACGCAGTATTTT; cdr3_aa: CASSPNGADTQYF; clone_size: few; v_call: TRBV7-9; d_call: -; j_call: TRBJ2-3
cdr3_nt: TGCGCCAGCAGCTTGATTTCTGGGTCAGGGGGAGGCGAGCAGTACTTC; cdr3_aa: CASSLISGSGGGEQYF; clone_size: -; v_call: TRBV5-1; d_call: -; j_call: TRBJ2-7
cdr3_nt: TGCGCCAGCAGCTTCTCAAAGACTTATGGCTACACCTTC; cdr3_aa: CASSFSKTYGYTF; clone_size: -; v_call: TRBV5-1; d_call: -; j_call: TRBJ1-2
cdr3_nt: TGTGCCAGCAGTGAAATGACTAGCGGCTCTCGGGAGCTGTTTTTT; cdr3_aa: CASSEMTSGSRELFF; clone_size: -; v_call: TRBV2; d_call: TRBD2; j_call: TRBJ2-2
cdr3_nt: TGTGCCAGCAGCCGACAGGAGAACACTGAAGCTTTCTTT; cdr3_aa: CASSRQENTEAFF; clone_size: -; v_call: TRBV7-9; d_call: -; j_call: TRBJ1-1
cdr3_nt: TGTGCCAGCAGCGCAACAGGGGGCCTCTTTCGGCTCGATTCACCCCTCCACTTT; cdr3_aa: CASSATGGLFRLDSPLHF; clone_size: -; v_call: TRBV5-6; d_call: TRBD1; j_call: TRBJ1-6
cdr3_nt: TGTGCCAGCAGCCCTGGGACTGTTACTTACGAGCAGTACTTC; cdr3_aa: CASSPGTVTYEQYF; clone_size: once; v_call: TRBV4-2; d_call: -; j_call: TRBJ2-7
cdr3_nt: TGTGCCAGCAGCCAAAAAAGGGGGGAGGGTTTAAACAATGAGCAGTTCTTC; cdr3_aa: CASSQKRGEGLNNEQFF; clone_size: -; v_call: TRBV9; d_call: -; j_call: TRBJ2-1
cdr3_nt: TGTGCCAGCAGCTTTACGGGGGAGAGCACCGGGGAGCTGTTTTTT; cdr3_aa: CASSFTGESTGELFF; clone_size: -; v_call: TRBV7-3; d_call: -; j_call: TRBJ2-2
cdr3_nt: TGTGCCAGCAGTGCGGGACAGGCTAACTATGGCTACACCTTC; cdr3_aa: CASSAGQANYGYTF; clone_size: -; v_call: TRBV2; d_call: TRBD1; j_call: TRBJ1-2
cdr3_nt: TGTGCCAGCAGTGAAGCGCGGACACTCTTAATTGGCTATGGCTACACCTTC; cdr3_aa: CASSEARTLLIGYGYTF; clone_size: -; v_call: TRBV2; d_call: -; j_call: TRBJ1-2
cdr3_nt: TGTGCCAGCAGCTTATTTGGGACTCTCCCAGATACGCAGTATTTT; cdr3_aa: CASSLFGTLPDTQYF; clone_size: few; v_call: TRBV7-9; d_call: -; j_call: TRBJ2-3
cdr3_nt: TGTGCCAGCAGCCGGGACAGACCCACAGATACGCAGTATTTT; cdr3_aa: CASSRDRPTDTQYF; clone_size: -; v_call: TRBV5-4; d_call: TRBD1; j_call: TRBJ2-3
cdr3_nt: TGTGCCAGTAGTACTAGCGGGCAAAGCACAGATACGCAGTATTTT; cdr3_aa: CASSTSGQSTDTQYF; clone_size: -; v_call: TRBV19; d_call: TRBD2; j_call: TRBJ2-3
cdr3_nt: TGTGCCAGCAGTGACTTTGAGGACACTGAAGCTTTCTTT; cdr3_aa: CASSDFEDTEAFF; clone_size: few; v_call: TRBV6-4; d_call: -; j_call: TRBJ1-1
cdr3_nt: TGTGCCAGCAGCGACGGACAGGGGACTGGTGGCTACACCTTC; cdr3_aa: CASSDGQGTGGYTF; clone_size: -; v_call: TRBV9; d_call: TRBD1; j_call: TRBJ1-2
cdr3_nt: TGTGCCAGTAGTCCGAGAAGGACAGGGAGAGACTATGGCTACACCTTC; cdr3_aa: CASSPRRTGRDYGYTF; clone_size: -; v_call: TRBV19; d_call: TRBD1; j_call: TRBJ1-2